A selection of T cell receptor beta chains follows, all from one sample in a study of Ad26.COV2.S vaccination and SARS-CoV-2 variants. Sequencing used immunoSEQ multiplex PCR; TCRdb keeps in-frame clones, though not all of them. This sample has roughly 300,000 clones, with about 89% found just once. The source was peripheral blood, collected in a trial of Ad26.COV2.S vaccine versus placebo. These receptors all come from a person between 18 and 60 years old who received the Ad26.COV2.S COVID-19 vaccine or a placebo. Both conserved end residues are part of each CDR3. D genes are given only for firm matches. Clone sizes are given selectively: once, few, many, or a class where the clone is expanded.

cdr3_nt cdr3_aa v_call clone_size j_call d_call
TGTGCCAGCAGTGAATCGGACTTTGGAAACACCATATATTTT CASSESDFGNTIYF TRBV25-1 - TRBJ1-3 -
TGTGCCAGCAGCCAAGATGGGAGGGGAGAGACCCAGTACTTC CASSQDGRGETQYF TRBV3-1/TRBV3-2 - TRBJ2-5 TRBD2
TGTGCCAGTAAAAACGGGCAGAGGAACACTGAAGCTTTCTTT CASKNGQRNTEAFF TRBV19 - TRBJ1-1 -
TGTGCCAGCAGTGAATTAGAGACAGGAGGGGGTAACTATGGCTACACCTTC CASSELETGGGNYGYTF TRBV6-1 - TRBJ1-2 -
TGTGCCAGCAGTTATTCATCGAACACCGGGGAGCTGTTTTTT CASSYSSNTGELFF TRBV6-6 - TRBJ2-2 -
TGCGCCAGCTATAACACCATATATTTT CASYNTIYF TRBV23-1 - TRBJ1-3 -
TGTGCCAGCTCGGGAAGTACTGAAGCTTTCTTT CASSGSTEAFF TRBV19 - TRBJ1-1 -
TGTGCCAGCAGCTTAGTAGGGCGGGATAGCAATCAGCCCCAGCATTTT CASSLVGRDSNQPQHF TRBV7-8 once TRBJ1-5 -
TGTGCCAGTAGTATAGTACCCCTTGACAGGGTTGACACCGGGGAGCTGTTTTTT CASSIVPLDRVDTGELFF TRBV19 - TRBJ2-2 TRBD1
TGTGCCAGCAGCGCTCGACAGGGGGGGAACACTGAAGCTTTCTTT CASSARQGGNTEAFF TRBV7-9 - TRBJ1-1 TRBD1
TGTGCCAGCAGCGTAGAGGCAGGGATCTCCTACGAGCAGTACTTC CASSVEAGISYEQYF TRBV9 - TRBJ2-7 -
TGTGCCAGCAGTAGTGTTGGAAACACCATATATTTT CASSSVGNTIYF TRBV12-3/TRBV12-4 - TRBJ1-3 -
TGTGCCAGCAGCCCAAACACTGAAGCTTTCTTT CASSPNTEAFF TRBV21-1 - TRBJ1-1 -
TGTGCCAGCAGTCTCGGGGGGGCGGACGAGCAGTACTTC CASSLGGADEQYF TRBV5-5 few TRBJ2-7 TRBD2
TGTGCCAGCAGCTTCGGCAGGGAAGAGACCCAGTACTTC CASSFGREETQYF TRBV5-5 - TRBJ2-5 -
TGTGCCACCAGAGATCAGAGTAAGAGCTCCTACAATGAGCAGTTCTTC CATRDQSKSSYNEQFF TRBV15 - TRBJ2-1 -
TGTGCCAGCAGCTTACCCGGGTCAAACACCGGGGAGCTGTTTTTT CASSLPGSNTGELFF TRBV5-8 - TRBJ2-2 -
TGTGCCACCAGCAGAGCAGGGTATACTAGCTCCTACAATGAGCAGTTCTTC CATSRAGYTSSYNEQFF TRBV15 - TRBJ2-1 -
TGTGCCAGCAGCTTAGTTGTTTCCTACGAGCAGTACTTC CASSLVVSYEQYF TRBV7-8 - TRBJ2-7 -
TGCGCCAGCAGCCACCCACAGGGCAAACGCACTGAAGCTTTCTTT CASSHPQGKRTEAFF TRBV5-1 - TRBJ1-1 -
TGTGCCAGCAGCAAAACCGGGACAGGGGATAGTTACGAGCAGTACTTC CASSKTGTGDSYEQYF TRBV7-2 - TRBJ2-7 TRBD1
TGTGCCAGCAGTGAGGGATGGCCTGGCACAGATACGCAGTATTTT CASSEGWPGTDTQYF TRBV2 - TRBJ2-3 -
TGTGCCAGCAGGTCGGCGGGAGAATCCGAGACCCAGTACTTC CASRSAGESETQYF TRBV27 - TRBJ2-5 TRBD2
TGCAGCGCCATGACAGACTATAATTCACCCCTCCACTTT CSAMTDYNSPLHF TRBV29-1 - TRBJ1-6 -
TGTGCCAGCAGTAATCCACAGGATGGCTACACCTTC CASSNPQDGYTF TRBV6-2/TRBV6-3 many TRBJ1-2 -
TGTGCCAGCAGACACCAAACGGGACAGGGGGCGAGGAGCTCCTACGAGCAGTACTTC CASRHQTGQGARSSYEQYF TRBV3-1/TRBV3-2 - TRBJ2-7 TRBD1
TGTGCCAGCAGTGAAGGGAGGACTAGGCAGTTCTTC CASSEGRTRQFF TRBV6-1 - TRBJ2-1 TRBD2
TGTGCCAGCAGCTTAGATCTAGGGAACACTGAAGCTTTCTTT CASSLDLGNTEAFF TRBV11-2 - TRBJ1-1 -
TGTGCCAGTAGTATTGGGGGATCAGGCGGCTACACCTTC CASSIGGSGGYTF TRBV19 - TRBJ1-2 -
TGTGCCAGCAGTCCCAGCGGGGGGGCCGCGTACGAGCAGTACTTC CASSPSGGAAYEQYF TRBV7-2 - TRBJ2-7 TRBD2
TGTGCCAGCAGGAACAGGGCAAATGGCTACACCTTC CASRNRANGYTF TRBV2 - TRBJ1-2 -
TGTGCCAGCAGCTTAGTAGCCGGGACAGGATTTAATTCACCCCTCCACTTT CASSLVAGTGFNSPLHF TRBV11-2 - TRBJ1-6 TRBD1
TGTGCCAGCAGACGAAGTGGGGGCTCCGCTGAAGCTTTCTTT CASRRSGGSAEAFF TRBV4-2 - TRBJ1-1 -
TGCGCCAGCAGCTTGCAAGTAACCGCAGGACAGGTTCGGGAGACCCAGTACTTC CASSLQVTAGQVRETQYF TRBV5-1 - TRBJ2-5 TRBD1
TGTGCCAGCAGCGTAGGGACAGGGTGGTCACCCCTCCACTTT CASSVGTGWSPLHF TRBV5-6 - TRBJ1-6 TRBD1
TGTGCCAGCAGTAAACTAGCCTGGGCAGGGGACTACGAGCAGTACTTC CASSKLAWAGDYEQYF TRBV5-8 few TRBJ2-7 -
TGTGCCAGCAGTGCCTGGACTAGCGGGAGCAATGAGCAGTTCTTC CASSAWTSGSNEQFF TRBV2 - TRBJ2-1 TRBD2
TGTGCCAGCAGCTTAGTAGGGCAGGGGGCGCGGGGAGAGACCCAGTACTTC CASSLVGQGARGETQYF TRBV7-2 once TRBJ2-5 TRBD1
TGTGCCAGTAGGAATCCCTCCAGTAACTATGGCTACACCTTC CASRNPSSNYGYTF TRBV19 - TRBJ1-2 -
TGTGCCAGCAGTTTAGGGGACAGGAGATTCGCTGAAGCTTTCTTT CASSLGDRRFAEAFF TRBV27 - TRBJ1-1 TRBD1
TGCAGCGTTGAAGATTTAGTGGGACTAGCGGACAATGAGCAGTTCTTC CSVEDLVGLADNEQFF TRBV29-1 - TRBJ2-1 TRBD2
TGTGCCACCGGATGGGGTCCCGGGGAGCTGTTTTTT CATGWGPGELFF TRBV24-1 - TRBJ2-2 -
TGTGCCAGCAGTGTGGACAGTAATCAGCCCCAGCATTTT CASSVDSNQPQHF TRBV2 - TRBJ1-5 -
TGTGCCAGCAGCTTAAACAGGGGATCTCATCAGCCCCAGCATTTT CASSLNRGSHQPQHF TRBV11-2 - TRBJ1-5 TRBD1
TGTGCCAGCAGCCCCTCTTGGGGGGGCGACAATGAGCAGTTCTTC CASSPSWGGDNEQFF TRBV6-5 - TRBJ2-1 -
TGTGCCAGCTCACCGGGACAGACCTACGAGCAGTACTTC CASSPGQTYEQYF TRBV18 - TRBJ2-7 TRBD1
TGTGCCATACTTCTGGGGAACACTGAAGCTTTCTTT CAILLGNTEAFF TRBV7-9 - TRBJ1-1 -
TGTGCCAGCAGCTTAGAGGGACAGGGGTTGACAGATACGCAGTATTTT CASSLEGQGLTDTQYF TRBV7-2 - TRBJ2-3 TRBD1
TGCGCCAGCACTTTAACCACAGGGGGTTTAACCGGGGAGCTGTTTTTT CASTLTTGGLTGELFF TRBV4-3 - TRBJ2-2 TRBD1
TGTGCCAGCAGCTCGGGGGTATACACTGAAGCTTTCTTT CASSSGVYTEAFF TRBV7-2 - TRBJ1-1 -
TGTGCCAGCAGCTTGGGATCTAGCTCTGGAAACACCATATATTTT CASSLGSSSGNTIYF TRBV7-9 - TRBJ1-3 -
TGCGCCAGTGCCGGGACACTAGACACCGGGGAGCTGTTTTTT CASAGTLDTGELFF TRBV5-1 - TRBJ2-2 -
TGTGCCAGTAGCACGAACGCGGTCACTAATGAAAAACTGTTTTTT CASSTNAVTNEKLFF TRBV19 few TRBJ1-4 -
TGTGCCAGCAGCTTTGGCGGGAGCCGACACAATGAGCAGTTCTTC CASSFGGSRHNEQFF TRBV11-3 - TRBJ2-1 TRBD2
TGCGCCAGCAGCCAAGTAAGGGCGGGCCTTGAAAGCCTTGGCTACACCTTC CASSQVRAGLESLGYTF TRBV4-1 once TRBJ1-2 -
TGTGCCAGCAGCTTGCCAGCGGGGGCTGACTACGAGCAGTACTTC CASSLPAGADYEQYF TRBV5-5 - TRBJ2-7 TRBD2
TGTGCCAGCAGTTTATACAGGGGGAATGGCTACACCTTC CASSLYRGNGYTF TRBV28 - TRBJ1-2 TRBD1
TGTGCCAGCAGTTCACAAAGCGGGAGGAGGGGCAATGAGCAGTTCTTC CASSSQSGRRGNEQFF TRBV28 - TRBJ2-1 TRBD2
TGTGCCAGCAGCCAAGACTCGGGAGGGACTTACAATGAGCAGTTCTTC CASSQDSGGTYNEQFF TRBV3-1/TRBV3-2 - TRBJ2-1 TRBD2